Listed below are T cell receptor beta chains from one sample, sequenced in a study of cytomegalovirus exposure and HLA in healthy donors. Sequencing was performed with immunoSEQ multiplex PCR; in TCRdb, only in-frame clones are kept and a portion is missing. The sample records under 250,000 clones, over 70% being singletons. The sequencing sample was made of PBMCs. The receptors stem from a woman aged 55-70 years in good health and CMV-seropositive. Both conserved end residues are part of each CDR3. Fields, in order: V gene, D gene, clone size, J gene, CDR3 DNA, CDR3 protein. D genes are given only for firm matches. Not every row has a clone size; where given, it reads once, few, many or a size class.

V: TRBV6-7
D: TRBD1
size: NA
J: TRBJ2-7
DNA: TGTGCCAGCAGTTACACGTCAGGGGGCCTACTCTACGAGCAGTACTTC
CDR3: CASSYTSGGLLYEQYF

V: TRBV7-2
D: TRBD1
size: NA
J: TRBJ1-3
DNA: TGTGCCAGCAGCTTAGAAACAGGGGCTGGAAACACCATATATTTT
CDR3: CASSLETGAGNTIYF

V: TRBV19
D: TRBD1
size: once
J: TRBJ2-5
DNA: TGTGCCAGTACCCGGACAGGGGGCGCGGAGACCCAGTACTTC
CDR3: CASTRTGGAETQYF

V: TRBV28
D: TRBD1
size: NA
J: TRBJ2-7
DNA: TGTGCCAGCAGTTTACGTTTTGGACAGGGGCGCAACGAGCAGTACTTC
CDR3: CASSLRFGQGRNEQYF

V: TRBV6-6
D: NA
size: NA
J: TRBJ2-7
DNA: TGTGCCAGCAGTAGGGGGACCTACGAGCAGTACTTC
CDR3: CASSRGTYEQYF

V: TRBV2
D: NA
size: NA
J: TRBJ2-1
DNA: TGTGCCATTTTTTCTCAGGGTCACTCCTACAATGAGCAGTTCTTC
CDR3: CAIFSQGHSYNEQFF

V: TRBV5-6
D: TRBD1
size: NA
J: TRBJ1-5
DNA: TGTGCCAGCAGCTTGGGTGACAGGGAGCGTCAGCCCCAGCATTTT
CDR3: CASSLGDRERQPQHF

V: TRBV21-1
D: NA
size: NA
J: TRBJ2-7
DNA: TGTGCCAGCAGCAAACAGGGTTACGAGCAGTACTTC
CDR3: CASSKQGYEQYF

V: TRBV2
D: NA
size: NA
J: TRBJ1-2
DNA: TGTGCCAGCAGTCGGACAGATTATGGCTACACCTTC
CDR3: CASSRTDYGYTF

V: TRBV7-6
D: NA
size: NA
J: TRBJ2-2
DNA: TGTGCCAGCAGCCTCGAGGTTGGCGGGGAGCTGTTTTTT
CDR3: CASSLEVGGELFF